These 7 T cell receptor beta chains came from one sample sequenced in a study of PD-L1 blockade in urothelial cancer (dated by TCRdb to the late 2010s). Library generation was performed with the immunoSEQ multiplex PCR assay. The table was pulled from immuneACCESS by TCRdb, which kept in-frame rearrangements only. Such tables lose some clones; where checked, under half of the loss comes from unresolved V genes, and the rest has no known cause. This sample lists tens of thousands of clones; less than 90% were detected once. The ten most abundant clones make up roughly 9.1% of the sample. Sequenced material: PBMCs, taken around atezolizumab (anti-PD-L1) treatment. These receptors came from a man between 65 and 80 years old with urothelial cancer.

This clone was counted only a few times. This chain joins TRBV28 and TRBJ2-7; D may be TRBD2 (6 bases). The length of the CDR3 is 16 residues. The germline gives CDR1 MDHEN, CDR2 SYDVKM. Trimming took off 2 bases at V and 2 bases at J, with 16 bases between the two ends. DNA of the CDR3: TGTGCCAGCAGTTTAGCCAGCGGGTCAAGAACCTACGAGCAGTACTTC. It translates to CASSLASGSRTYEQYF.

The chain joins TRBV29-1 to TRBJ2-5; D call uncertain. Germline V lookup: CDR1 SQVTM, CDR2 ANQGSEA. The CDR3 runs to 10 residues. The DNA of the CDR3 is TGCGCAGGTCAACAAGAGACCCAGTACTTC. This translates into CAGQQETQYF.

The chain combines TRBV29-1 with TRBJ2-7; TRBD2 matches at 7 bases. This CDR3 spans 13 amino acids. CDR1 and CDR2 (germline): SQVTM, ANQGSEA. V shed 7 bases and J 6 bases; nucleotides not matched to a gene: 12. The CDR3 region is CSASRSGATEQYF. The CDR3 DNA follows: TGCAGCGCCAGTCGGAGCGGGGCCACCGAGCAGTACTTC.

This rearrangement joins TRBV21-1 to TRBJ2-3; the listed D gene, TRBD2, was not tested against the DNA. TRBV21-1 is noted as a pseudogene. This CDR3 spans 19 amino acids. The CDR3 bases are TGTGCCAGCAGCAAAGCGAACGGCGGGAGAGTTACTAGCACAGATACGCAGTATTTT. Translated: CASSKANGGRVTSTDTQYF.

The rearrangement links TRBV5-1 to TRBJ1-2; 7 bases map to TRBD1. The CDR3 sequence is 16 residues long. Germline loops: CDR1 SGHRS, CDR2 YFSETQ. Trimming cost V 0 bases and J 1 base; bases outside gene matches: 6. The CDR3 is CASSLGDSSLNYGYTF. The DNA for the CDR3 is TGCGCCAGCAGCTTGGGGGACAGCTCCCTTAACTATGGCTACACCTTC. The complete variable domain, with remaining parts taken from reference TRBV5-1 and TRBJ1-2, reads KAGVTQTPRYLIKTRGQQVTLSCSPISGHRSVSWYQQTPGQGLQFLFEYFSETQRNKGNFPGRFSGRQFSNSRSEMNVSTLELGDSALYLCASSLGDSSLNYGYTFGSGTRLTVV.

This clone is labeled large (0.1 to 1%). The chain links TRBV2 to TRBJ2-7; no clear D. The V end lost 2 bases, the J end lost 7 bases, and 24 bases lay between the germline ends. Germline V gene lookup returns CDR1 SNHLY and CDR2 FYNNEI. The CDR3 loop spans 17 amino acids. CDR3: CASSETSSPQVREEQYF. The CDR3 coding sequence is TGTGCCAGCAGTGAAACCTCTTCCCCCCAGGTTAGAGAGGAGCAGTACTTC.

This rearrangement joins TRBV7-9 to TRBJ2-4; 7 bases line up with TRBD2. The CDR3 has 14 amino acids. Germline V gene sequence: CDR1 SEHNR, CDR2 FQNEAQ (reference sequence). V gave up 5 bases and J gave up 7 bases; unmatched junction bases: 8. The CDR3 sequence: CASSRPAGENIQYF. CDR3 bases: TGTGCCAGCAGCCGACCGGCGGGGGAGAACATTCAGTACTTC.